The 24 T cell receptor beta chains reported below all come from one sample, sequenced in a study of blood T cell repertoires in COVID-19. Clones were sequenced by immunoSEQ multiplex PCR, and TCRdb holds only the in-frame ones, with some missing. This sample has around 300,000 clones, with 88% found just once. Sequencing was performed on peripheral blood. The receptors here all came from a woman aged 25 to 39 with COVID-19, enrolled during active disease.

This clone appeared once. The chain has TRBV5-4 and TRBJ2-1; TRBD1 is a possible D gene (5 bases). Germline V lookup: CDR1 SGHNT, CDR2 YYREEE (reference sequence). With 2 bases removed from V and 0 bases from J, the gap between germline ends came to 15 bases. This CDR3 contains 17 residues. The CDR3 DNA follows: TGTGCCAGCAGCTTAGTTCCCAGGGCGAGCTCCTACAATGAGCAGTTCTTC. It specifies CASSLVPRASSYNEQFF.

The chain has TRBV19 and TRBJ2-3, with D possibly being TRBD2 (6 bases). Trimming pared 3 bases from V and 1 base from J, leaving 11 bases between. This CDR3 contains 15 residues. The germline CDR1 and CDR2 sequences are LNHDA and SQIVND (reference sequence). CDR3 in amino acids: CASSIYPGGTDTQYF. The DNA for the CDR3 is TGTGCCAGTAGTATCTATCCGGGGGGCACAGATACGCAGTATTTT. Based on the CDR3 plus reference TRBV19 and TRBJ2-3, the full variable domain is DGGITQSPKYLFRKEGQNVTLSCEQNLNHDAMYWYRQDPGQGLRLIYYSQIVNDFQKGDIAEGYSVSREKKESFPLTVTSAQKNPTAFYLCASSIYPGGTDTQYFGPGTRLTVL.

The CDR3 here is CASSSGQGVKDEQFF. As DNA, the CDR3 is TGTGCCAGCAGCTCCGGACAGGGTGTGAAGGATGAGCAGTTCTTC. The chain has TRBV7-3 and TRBJ2-1, with 8 bases fitting TRBD1. The CDR3 loop spans 15 amino acids. V was clipped by 4 bases and J by 8 bases; unmatched bases: 10. Germline CDR1 SGHTA, CDR2 FQGTGA.

The chain is built from TRBV2 and TRBJ1-4; weak D call: TRBD1 (6 bases). V shed 8 bases and J shed 3 bases, with 22 bases lying between them. CDR3 length equals 17 residues. The germline V gene encodes CDR1 SNHLY and CDR2 FYNNEI. CDR3 bases: TGTGCCAGCGGTCACAGGACAGCCCCCACGGCTAATGAAAAACTGTTTTTT. Protein: CASGHRTAPTANEKLFF.

The rearrangement uses TRBV13 and TRBJ2-5; 14 positions match TRBD2. Germline values: CDR1 PRHDT, CDR2 FYEKMQ (reference sequence). With V trimmed by 0 bases and J by 5 bases, 5 bases remained unmatched. This CDR3 spans 17 amino acids. CDR3 in amino acids: CASSLGPRLAGGETQYF. CDR3 nucleotide sequence: TGTGCCAGCAGCTTAGGCCCCCGACTAGCGGGGGGGGAGACCCAGTACTTC.

The chain joins TRBV10-1 to TRBJ1-5; no definite D call. V was shortened by 0 bases and J by 1 base, with 13 bases between the two germline ends. Germline V gene data show CDR1 as WNHNN and CDR2 as SYGVQD (reference sequence). This CDR3 is built from 17 residues. The CDR3 DNA is TGCGCCAGCAGTGAGTCGAATCACCCTACGAGCAATCAGCCCCAGCATTTT. Translated: CASSESNHPTSNQPQHF.

The chain is built from TRBV5-1 and TRBJ1-2, with D possibly TRBD1 on 5 matching bases. V shed 0 bases and J shed 8 bases, with 14 bases lying between them. The length of the CDR3 is 14 residues. CDR1 is SGHRS and CDR2 is YFSETQ in the germline V gene. The DNA for the CDR3 is TGCGCCAGCAGCTTGGCAATGGGGCGGGAAGGCTACACCTTC. Translation: CASSLAMGREGYTF. The full variable domain, in which reference TRBV5-1 and TRBJ1-2 provide the parts outside the CDR3, is KAGVTQTPRYLIKTRGQQVTLSCSPISGHRSVSWYQQTPGQGLQFLFEYFSETQRNKGNFPGRFSGRQFSNSRSEMNVSTLELGDSALYLCASSLAMGREGYTFGSGTRLTVV.

This chain connects TRBV4-2 to TRBJ1-4; D is possibly TRBD1 (6 bases). Germline V lookup: CDR1 LGHNA, CDR2 YNFKEQ. Trimming stripped 1 base from V and 10 bases from J, with 25 bases between. The CDR3 contains 18 residues. CDR3 sequence: CASSQGRGGATAVGKLFF. Here the CDR3 DNA reads TGTGCCAGCAGCCAAGGAAGGGGGGGGGCCACGGCGGTTGGAAAACTGTTTTTT.

V gene TRBV18 combines with J gene TRBJ1-5; 9 bases line up with TRBD1. CDR1 and CDR2 from the germline V gene are KGHSH and LQKENI. This CDR3 region has 13 residues. Losses at the gene ends were 2 bases for V and 8 bases for J; bases not matched to a gene: 1. This CDR3 reads CASSPGTGKPQHF. As DNA, the CDR3 is TGTGCCAGCTCACCAGGGACAGGGAAGCCCCAGCATTTT.

The CDR3 DNA sequence: TGCAGTGCTAGTCAGGGTCGGGCGAACACCGGGGAGCTGTTTTTT. This encodes CSASQGRANTGELFF. The chain has TRBV20-1 and TRBJ2-2; perhaps TRBD1 as D (5 bases). The germline gives CDR1 DFQATT, CDR2 SNEGSKA (reference sequence). The CDR3 loop spans 15 amino acids. The V end lost 3 bases, the J end lost 0 bases, and 11 bases lay between the germline ends.

This chain links TRBV4-1 with TRBJ1-3, with a possible D match to TRBD1 (5 bases). CDR1 and CDR2 from the germline V gene are MGHRA and YSYEKL. The CDR3 consists of 14 residues. Between the trimmed V and J ends, which lost 2 bases and 3 bases, there was a span of 8 bases. CDR3 amino acids: CASSQFGGGNTIYF. CDR3 coding DNA: TGCGCCAGCAGCCAATTCGGGGGTGGAAACACCATATATTTT.

The chain employs TRBV27 and TRBJ2-2; D remains unclear. The CDR3 extends over 13 amino acids. Trimming cost V 2 bases and J 7 bases, with 8 bases left between them. The germline CDR1 and CDR2 sequences are MNHEY and SMNVEV (reference sequence). The CDR3 coding sequence is TGTGCCAGCAGTTTACGTAGAGACGGGGAGCTGTTTTTT. Translation: CASSLRRDGELFF.

In its sample, this clone was seen once. The V and J genes are TRBV28 and TRBJ1-5, with a weak D call TRBD1 (6 bases). The germline V gene has CDR1 MDHEN and CDR2 SYDVKM. V lost 2 bases and J 3 bases, leaving 11 bases between the germline ends. The CDR3 is made up of 15 amino acids. CDR3 region: CASSLNGGANQPQHF. CDR3 nucleotide sequence: TGTGCCAGCAGTTTAAATGGGGGCGCCAATCAGCCCCAGCATTTT.

The genes are TRBV24-1 and TRBJ2-7; D is unresolved. Germline V gene lookup returns CDR1 KGHDR and CDR2 SFDVKD. The CDR3 spans 14 residues. The V and J ends lost 9 bases and 6 bases respectively, with 20 bases between them. The CDR3 here is CATHVWFGLGEQYF. CDR3 DNA sequence: TGTGCCACCCATGTTTGGTTTGGCCTAGGCGAGCAGTACTTC.

In nucleotides, the CDR3 is TGTGCCAGCAGACCCTCCCCGACAGGGTGGGGCTACACCTTC. It yields the protein CASRPSPTGWGYTF. The chain recombines TRBV5-6 with TRBJ1-2; 7 nucleotides line up with TRBD1. Germline V CDR1 and CDR2: SGHDT, YYEEEE. There are 14 residues in the CDR3. The V and J ends lost 5 bases and 8 bases, in that order; junction bases with no gene match: 12. The whole variable domain, remainder taken from reference TRBV5-6 and TRBJ1-2, is DAGVTQSPTHLIKTRGQQVTLRCSPKSGHDTVSWYQQALGQGPQFIFQYYEEEERQRGNFPDRFSGHQFPNYSSELNVNALLLGDSALYLCASRPSPTGWGYTFGSGTRLTVV.

The chain uses TRBV7-8 and TRBJ2-5; TRBD1 is a possible D gene (5 bases). The length of the CDR3 is 15 residues. Germline assignment: CDR1 SGHVS and CDR2 FQNEAQ. The V gene lost 1 base and the J gene lost 2 bases, with 11 bases spanning the gap. The CDR3 DNA reads as TGTGCCAGCAGCTTAGGCAGGGCGCTACAAGAGACCCAGTACTTC. This translates into CASSLGRALQETQYF.

This clone showed up just a few times. This chain connects TRBV6-2 or TRBV6-3 to TRBJ1-5, with D unresolved. There are 12 residues in the CDR3. Germline CDR1 reads MNHEY; CDR2 reads SVGEGT. V dropped 5 bases and J dropped 1 base, with 3 bases sitting between them. The CDR3 bases are TGTGCCAGCAGTGTAAGCAATCAGCCCCAGCATTTT. Amino acids: CASSVSNQPQHF.

The chain joins TRBV5-6 to TRBJ1-5, with 8 nucleotides matching TRBD1. The CDR3 has 14 amino acids. The germline V gene has CDR1 SGHDT and CDR2 YYEEEE. V lost 6 bases to trimming and J lost 3 bases; unmatched junction nucleotides: 5. CDR3 in amino acids: CASTRGRLNQPQHF. DNA for the CDR3: TGTGCCAGCACCAGGGGGCGGCTCAATCAGCCCCAGCATTTT.

The rearrangement joins TRBV19 to TRBJ2-3, with D possibly being TRBD1 (5 bases). The CDR3 length is 16 residues. Trimming took off 4 bases at V and 6 bases at J, with 20 bases between the two ends. CDR1 and CDR2 (germline): LNHDA, SQIVND (reference sequence). CDR3 DNA sequence: TGTGCCAGTAGTAACCCGTTTTCTGGGGCCGGGGATACGCAGTATTTT. It is translated as CASSNPFSGAGDTQYF. Full variable domain (missing parts from reference TRBV19 and TRBJ2-3): DGGITQSPKYLFRKEGQNVTLSCEQNLNHDAMYWYRQDPGQGLRLIYYSQIVNDFQKGDIAEGYSVSREKKESFPLTVTSAQKNPTAFYLCASSNPFSGAGDTQYFGPGTRLTVL.

This clone was recorded only once. CDR3 sequence: CASSIGSRGAKNIQYF. The DNA of the CDR3 is TGTGCCAGTAGTATCGGATCGCGGGGGGCCAAAAACATTCAGTACTTC. The chain has TRBV19 and TRBJ2-4, with 7 bases that match TRBD2. The V gene's germline CDR1 is LNHDA and CDR2 SQIVND (reference sequence). V lost 3 bases and J lost 1; bases outside the gene matches: 6. This CDR3 comprises 16 residues.

The CDR3 sequence is CASTTDREGTNYGYTF. CDR3 DNA sequence: TGTGCCAGCACCACGGACAGGGAGGGGACTAACTATGGCTACACCTTC. V and J are TRBV6-6 and TRBJ1-2; 8 bases line up with TRBD1. With V trimmed by 7 bases and J by 0 bases, 10 bases remained unmatched. Germline V gene data show CDR1 as MNHNY and CDR2 as SVGAGI (reference sequence). CDR3 length: 16 residues.

J is TRBJ2-3 and V is TRBV21-1; the DNA was not compared with TRBD2, the D call given in the table. TRBV21-1 is reported as a pseudogene. The CDR3 has 15 residues. This chain's CDR3 is CASSKVSGATDTQYF. Here the CDR3 DNA reads TGTGCCAGCAGCAAAGTGAGCGGGGCGACAGATACGCAGTATTTT.

The rearrangement joins TRBV11-2 to TRBJ2-7, with TRBD1 matching 7 bases. The V and J ends lost 2 bases and 4 bases, in that order; junction bases with no gene match: 5. There are 14 residues in the CDR3. Per the germline V gene, CDR1 is SGHAT and CDR2 is FQNNGV. CDR3 coding DNA: TGTGCCAGCAGCTTAAGGCCGACAGGGTACGAGCAGTACTTC. It yields the protein CASSLRPTGYEQYF.

V usage is TRBV11-3 and J usage is TRBJ1-1; TRBD1 might be the D (6 bases). The CDR3 runs to 14 residues. The ends were cut back, 5 bases at V and 1 base at J, with 11 bases in the middle. Germline loops: CDR1 SGHNT, CDR2 YENEEA. The CDR3 loop reads CASSPRTANTEAFF. CDR3 bases: TGTGCCAGCAGCCCGCGGACAGCGAACACTGAAGCTTTCTTT. Supplemented by reference TRBV11-3 and TRBJ1-1, the full variable domain reads EAGVVQSPRYKIIEKKQPVAFWCNPISGHNTLYWYLQNLGQGPELLIRYENEEAVDDSQLPKDRFSAERLKGVDSTLKIQPAELGDSAVYLCASSPRTANTEAFFGQGTRLTVV.